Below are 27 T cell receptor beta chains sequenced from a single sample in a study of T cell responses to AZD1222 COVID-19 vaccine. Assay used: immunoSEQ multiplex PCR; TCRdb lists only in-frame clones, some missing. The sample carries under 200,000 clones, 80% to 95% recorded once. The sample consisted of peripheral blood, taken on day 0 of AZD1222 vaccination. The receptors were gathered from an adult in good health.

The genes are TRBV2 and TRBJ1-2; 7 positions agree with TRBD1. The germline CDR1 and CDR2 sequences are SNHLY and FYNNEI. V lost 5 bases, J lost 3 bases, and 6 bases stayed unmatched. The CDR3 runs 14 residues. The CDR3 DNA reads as TGTGCCAGCAGTACGACGGGACAGCACTATGGCTACACCTTC. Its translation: CASSTTGQHYGYTF.

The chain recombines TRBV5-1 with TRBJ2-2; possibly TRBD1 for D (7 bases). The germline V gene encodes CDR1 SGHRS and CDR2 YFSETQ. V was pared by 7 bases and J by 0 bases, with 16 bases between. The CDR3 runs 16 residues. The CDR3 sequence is CASASGGTANTGELFF. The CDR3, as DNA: TGCGCCAGCGCATCTGGGGGGACAGCGAACACCGGGGAGCTGTTTTTT.

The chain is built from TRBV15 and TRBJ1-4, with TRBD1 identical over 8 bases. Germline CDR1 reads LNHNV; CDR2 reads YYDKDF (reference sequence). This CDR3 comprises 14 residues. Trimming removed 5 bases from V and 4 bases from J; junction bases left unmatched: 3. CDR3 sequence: CATSPGQGNEKLFF. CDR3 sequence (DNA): TGTGCCACCAGCCCTGGACAGGGTAATGAAAAACTGTTTTTT.

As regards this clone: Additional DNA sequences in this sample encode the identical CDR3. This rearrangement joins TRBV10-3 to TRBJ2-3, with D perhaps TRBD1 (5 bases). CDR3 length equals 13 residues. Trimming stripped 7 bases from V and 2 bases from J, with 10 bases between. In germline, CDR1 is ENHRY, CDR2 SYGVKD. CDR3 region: CAIKRGSTDTQYF. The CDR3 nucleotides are TGTGCCATCAAAAGGGGCTCCACAGATACGCAGTATTTT.

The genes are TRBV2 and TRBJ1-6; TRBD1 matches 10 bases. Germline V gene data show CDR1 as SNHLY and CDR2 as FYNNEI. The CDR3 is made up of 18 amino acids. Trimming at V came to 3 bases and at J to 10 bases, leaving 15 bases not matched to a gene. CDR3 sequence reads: CASSEEAGQGKWKSPLHF. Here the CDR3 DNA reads TGTGCCAGCAGTGAGGAGGCGGGACAGGGGAAATGGAAATCACCCCTCCACTTT.

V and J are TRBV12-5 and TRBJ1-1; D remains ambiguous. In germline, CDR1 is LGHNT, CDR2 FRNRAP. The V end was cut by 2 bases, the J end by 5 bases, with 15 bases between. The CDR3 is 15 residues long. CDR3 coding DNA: TGTGCTAGTGGTTTGCGCCGTCTTTTGGGTACTGAAGCTTTCTTT. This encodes CASGLRRLLGTEAFF.

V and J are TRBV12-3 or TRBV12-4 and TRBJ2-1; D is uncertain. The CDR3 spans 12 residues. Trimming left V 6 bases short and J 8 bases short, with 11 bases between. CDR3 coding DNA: TGTGCCAGCAGCCCCCCCTTGCATGAGCAGTTCTTC. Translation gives CASSPPLHEQFF.

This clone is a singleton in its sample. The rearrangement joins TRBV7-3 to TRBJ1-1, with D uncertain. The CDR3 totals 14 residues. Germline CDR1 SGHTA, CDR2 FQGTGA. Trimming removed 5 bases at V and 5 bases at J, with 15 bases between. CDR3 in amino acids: CASSPSIGSTEAFF. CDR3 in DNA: TGTGCCAGCAGCCCCAGCATCGGATCGACTGAAGCTTTCTTT.

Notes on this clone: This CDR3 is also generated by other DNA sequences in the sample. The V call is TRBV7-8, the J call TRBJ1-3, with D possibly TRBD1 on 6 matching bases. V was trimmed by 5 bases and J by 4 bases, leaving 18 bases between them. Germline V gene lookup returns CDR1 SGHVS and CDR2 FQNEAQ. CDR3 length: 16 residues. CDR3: CASSPRTGTEGNTIYF. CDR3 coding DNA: TGTGCCAGCAGCCCCCGAACAGGGACGGAAGGAAACACCATATATTTT.

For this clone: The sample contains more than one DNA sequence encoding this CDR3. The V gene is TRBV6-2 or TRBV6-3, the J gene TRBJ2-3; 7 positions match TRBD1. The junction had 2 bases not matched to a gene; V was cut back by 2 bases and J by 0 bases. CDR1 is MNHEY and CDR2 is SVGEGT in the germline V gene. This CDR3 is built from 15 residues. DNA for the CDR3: TGTGCCAGCAGTTACCGGGACAGAAGCACAGATACGCAGTATTTT. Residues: CASSYRDRSTDTQYF.

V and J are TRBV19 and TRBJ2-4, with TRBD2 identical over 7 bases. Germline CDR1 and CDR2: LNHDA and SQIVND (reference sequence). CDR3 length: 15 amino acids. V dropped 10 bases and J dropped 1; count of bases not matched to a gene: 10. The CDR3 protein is CATWGGEGAKNIQYF. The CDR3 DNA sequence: TGTGCCACTTGGGGTGGGGAGGGGGCCAAAAACATTCAGTACTTC.

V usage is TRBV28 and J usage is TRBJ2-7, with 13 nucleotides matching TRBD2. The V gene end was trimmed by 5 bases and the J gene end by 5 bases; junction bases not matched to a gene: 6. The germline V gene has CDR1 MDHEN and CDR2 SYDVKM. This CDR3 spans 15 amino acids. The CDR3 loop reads CASSLTSGGWNEQYF. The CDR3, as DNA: TGTGCCAGCAGTCTGACTAGCGGGGGGTGGAACGAGCAGTACTTC.

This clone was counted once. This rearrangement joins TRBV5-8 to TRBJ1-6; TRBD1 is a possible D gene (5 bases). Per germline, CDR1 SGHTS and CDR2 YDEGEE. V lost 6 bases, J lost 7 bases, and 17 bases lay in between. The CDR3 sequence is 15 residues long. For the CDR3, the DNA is TGTGCCAGCACCCCGGCGGGGGTAAGCAATTCACCCCTCCACTTT. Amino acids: CASTPAGVSNSPLHF. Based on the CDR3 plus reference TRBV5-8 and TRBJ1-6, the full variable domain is EAGVTQSPTHLIKTRGQQATLRCSPISGHTSVYWYQQALGLGLQFLLWYDEGEERNRGNFPPRFSGRQFPNYSSELNVNALELEDSALYLCASTPAGVSNSPLHFGNGTRLTVT.

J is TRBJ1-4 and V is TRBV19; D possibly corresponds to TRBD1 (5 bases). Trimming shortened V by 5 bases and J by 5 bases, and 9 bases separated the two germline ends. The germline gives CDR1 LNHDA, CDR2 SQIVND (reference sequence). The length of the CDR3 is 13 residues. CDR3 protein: CASSSDRNEKLFF. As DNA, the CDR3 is TGTGCCAGTAGTTCCGACAGAAATGAAAAACTGTTTTTT.

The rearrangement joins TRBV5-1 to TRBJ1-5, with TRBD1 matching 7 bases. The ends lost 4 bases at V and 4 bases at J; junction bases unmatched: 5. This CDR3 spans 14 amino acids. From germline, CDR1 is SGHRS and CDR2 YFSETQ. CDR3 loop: CASSPGTENQPQHF. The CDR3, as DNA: TGCGCCAGCAGCCCGGGGACAGAGAATCAGCCCCAGCATTTT.

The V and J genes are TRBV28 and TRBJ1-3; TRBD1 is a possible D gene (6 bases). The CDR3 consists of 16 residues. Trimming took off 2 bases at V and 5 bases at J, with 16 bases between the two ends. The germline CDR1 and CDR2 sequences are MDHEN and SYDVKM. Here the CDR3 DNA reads TGTGCCAGCAGTTTAGCTCGACAGGCGGCAAGAAACACCATATATTTT. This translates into CASSLARQAARNTIYF.

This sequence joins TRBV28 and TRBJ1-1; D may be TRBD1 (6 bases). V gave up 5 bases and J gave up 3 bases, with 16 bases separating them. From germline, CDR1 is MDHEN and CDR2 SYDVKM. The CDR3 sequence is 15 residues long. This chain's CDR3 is CASSTTGRADTEAFF. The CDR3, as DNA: TGTGCCAGCAGTACCACAGGGAGGGCGGACACTGAAGCTTTCTTT.

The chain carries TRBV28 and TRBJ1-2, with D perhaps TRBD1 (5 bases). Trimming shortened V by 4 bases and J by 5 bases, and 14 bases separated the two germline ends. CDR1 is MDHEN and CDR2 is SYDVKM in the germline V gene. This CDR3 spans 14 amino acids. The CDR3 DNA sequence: TGTGCCAGCAGTTCATCCCTGGGGGGGTATGGCTACACCTTC. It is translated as CASSSSLGGYGYTF.

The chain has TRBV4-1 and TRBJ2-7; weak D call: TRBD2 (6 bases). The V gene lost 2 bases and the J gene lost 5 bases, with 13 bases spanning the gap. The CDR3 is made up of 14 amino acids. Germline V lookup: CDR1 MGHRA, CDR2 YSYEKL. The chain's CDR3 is CASSQLTRTHEQYF. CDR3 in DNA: TGCGCCAGCAGCCAATTGACTAGGACCCACGAGCAGTACTTC.

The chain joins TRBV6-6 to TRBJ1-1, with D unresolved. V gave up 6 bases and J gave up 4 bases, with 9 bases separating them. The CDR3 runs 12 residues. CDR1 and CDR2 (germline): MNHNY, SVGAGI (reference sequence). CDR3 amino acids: CASRPVGTEAFF. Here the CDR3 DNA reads TGTGCCAGCAGGCCCGTAGGCACTGAAGCTTTCTTT.

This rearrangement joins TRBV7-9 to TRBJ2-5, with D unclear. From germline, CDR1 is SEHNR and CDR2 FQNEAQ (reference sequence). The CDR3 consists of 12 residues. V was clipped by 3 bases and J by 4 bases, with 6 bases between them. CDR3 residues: CASSFGPETQYF. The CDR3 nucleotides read TGTGCCAGCAGCTTTGGCCCAGAGACCCAGTACTTC.

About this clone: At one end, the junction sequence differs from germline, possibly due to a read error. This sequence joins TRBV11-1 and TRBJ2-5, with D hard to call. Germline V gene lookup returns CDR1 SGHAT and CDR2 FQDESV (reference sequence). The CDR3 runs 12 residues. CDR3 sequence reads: CASSETFESQYF. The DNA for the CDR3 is TGTGCCAGCAGCGAGACATTTGAGAGCCAGTACTTC.

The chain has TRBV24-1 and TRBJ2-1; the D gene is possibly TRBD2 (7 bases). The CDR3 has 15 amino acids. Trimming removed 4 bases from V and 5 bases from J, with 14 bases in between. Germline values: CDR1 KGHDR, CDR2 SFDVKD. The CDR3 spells CATSELGGPNNEQFF. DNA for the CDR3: TGTGCCACCAGTGAGTTGGGGGGGCCAAACAATGAGCAGTTCTTC.

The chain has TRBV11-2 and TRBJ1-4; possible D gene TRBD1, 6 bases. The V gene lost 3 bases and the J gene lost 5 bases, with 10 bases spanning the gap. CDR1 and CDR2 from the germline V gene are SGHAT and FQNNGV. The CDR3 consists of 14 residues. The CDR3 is CASSFSQGNEKLFF. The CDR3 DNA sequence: TGTGCCAGCAGCTTCTCACAGGGCAATGAAAAACTGTTTTTT.

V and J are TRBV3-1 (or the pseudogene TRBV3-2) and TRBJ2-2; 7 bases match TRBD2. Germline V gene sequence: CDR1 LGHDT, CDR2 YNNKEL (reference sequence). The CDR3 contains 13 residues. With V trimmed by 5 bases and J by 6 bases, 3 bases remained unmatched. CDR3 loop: CASSGGVPGELFF. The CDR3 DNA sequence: TGTGCCAGCAGCGGGGGGGTCCCCGGGGAGCTGTTTTTT.

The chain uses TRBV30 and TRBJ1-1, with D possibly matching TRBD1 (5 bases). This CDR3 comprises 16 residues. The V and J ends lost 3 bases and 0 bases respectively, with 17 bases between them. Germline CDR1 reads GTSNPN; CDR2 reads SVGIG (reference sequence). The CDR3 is CAWSRRGGRMNTEAFF. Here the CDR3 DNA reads TGTGCCTGGAGCCGGAGGGGCGGTCGGATGAACACTGAAGCTTTCTTT. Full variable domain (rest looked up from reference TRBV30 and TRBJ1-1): SQTIHQWPATLVQPVGSPLSLECTVEGTSNPNLYWYRQAAGRGLQLLFYSVGIGQISSEVPQNLSASRPQDRQFILSSKKLLLSDSGFYLCAWSRRGGRMNTEAFFGQGTRLTVV.

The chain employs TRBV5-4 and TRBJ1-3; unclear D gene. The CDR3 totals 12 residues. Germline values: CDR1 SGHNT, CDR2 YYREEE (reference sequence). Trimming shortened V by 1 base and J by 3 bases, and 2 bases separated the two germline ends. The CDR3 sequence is CASSLSGNTIYF. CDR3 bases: TGTGCCAGCAGCTTGAGTGGAAACACCATATATTTT.